A single sample gave rise to the 15 T cell receptor beta chains below, sequenced in a study of blood T cell repertoires in COVID-19. Here immunoSEQ multiplex PCR was the method, and the copy in TCRdb shows in-frame clones only, minus some. This sample has roughly 230,000 clones; approximately 80% occur once, and the top ten carry 7.4%. The sequenced material came from peripheral blood. The receptor set was obtained from a woman aged 45-65 years with acute or convalescent COVID-19.

The chain combines TRBV7-2 with TRBJ2-2; 9 bases are a match to TRBD2. The ends lost 5 bases at V and 0 bases at J; junction bases unmatched: 1. Germline V gene lookup returns CDR1 SGHTA and CDR2 FQGNSA. CDR3 length equals 15 residues. The CDR3 DNA reads as TGTGCCAGCAGCAAGCGGGGGGCGAACACCGGGGAGCTGTTTTTT. The encoded protein is CASSKRGANTGELFF. Together with reference TRBV7-2 and TRBJ2-2, the CDR3 gives the full variable domain: GAGVSQSPSNKVTEKGKDVELRCDPISGHTALYWYRQSLGQGLEFLIYFQGNSAPDKSGLPSDRFSAERTGGSVSTLTIQRTQQEDSAVYLCASSKRGANTGELFFGEGSRLTVL.

The genes are TRBV18 and TRBJ1-2; D unresolved. Germline loops: CDR1 KGHSH, CDR2 LQKENI. The CDR3 contains 13 residues. V shed 0 bases and J shed 3 bases, with 5 bases lying between them. The CDR3 is CASSPPRDYGYTF. CDR3 DNA sequence: TGTGCCAGCTCACCACCTCGAGACTATGGCTACACCTTC.

For this clone: The sample carries other DNA sequences with the same CDR3. V gene TRBV12-3 or TRBV12-4 combines with J gene TRBJ2-7, with 7 bases identical to TRBD2. Germline trimming cut 2 bases from V and 2 bases from J; bases unmatched to any gene: 0. The length of the CDR3 is 13 residues. The CDR3 sequence: CASSLSGAYEQYF. As DNA, the CDR3 is TGTGCCAGCAGTTTAAGCGGGGCCTACGAGCAGTACTTC.

This chain uses TRBV7-9 with TRBJ1-1; 9 bases are a match to TRBD1. The CDR3 covers 18 residues. From germline, CDR1 is SEHNR and CDR2 FQNEAQ (reference sequence). V lost 5 bases to trimming and J lost 5 bases; unmatched junction nucleotides: 18. This CDR3 reads CASSQNAGTGIGGTEAFF. Here the CDR3 DNA reads TGTGCCAGCAGCCAAAATGCCGGGACAGGGATCGGCGGGACTGAAGCTTTCTTT. Complete variable domain (other parts from reference TRBV7-9 and TRBJ1-1): DTGVSQNPRHKITKRGQNVTFRCDPISEHNRLYWYRQTLGQGPEFLTYFQNEAQLEKSRLLSDRFSAERPKGSFSTLEIQRTEQGDSAMYLCASSQNAGTGIGGTEAFFGQGTRLTVV.

The chain has TRBV6-5 and TRBJ1-3, with TRBD1 identical over 10 bases. Germline V gene lookup returns CDR1 MNHEY and CDR2 SVGAGI. The CDR3 length is 14 residues. The V gene end was trimmed by 7 bases and the J gene end by 4 bases; junction bases not matched to a gene: 4. The chain's CDR3 is CASTGTGVGNTIYF. Here the CDR3 DNA reads TGTGCCAGCACCGGGACAGGGGTCGGAAACACCATATATTTT.

This chain links TRBV29-1 with TRBJ2-6, with TRBD1 matching 8 bases. Per the germline V gene, CDR1 is SQVTM and CDR2 is ANQGSEA. CDR3 length: 14 amino acids. After removal of 5 bases from V and 2 bases from J, the junction contained 2 bases not matched to a gene. The CDR3 DNA reads TGCAGCGTTATGACAGGGGCTGGGGCCAACGTCCTGACTTTC. Protein: CSVMTGAGANVLTF.

The V and J genes are TRBV10-3 and TRBJ1-4; TRBD1 aligns across 8 bases. Germline V gives CDR1 ENHRY, CDR2 SYGVKD. Trimming cost V 4 bases and J 3 bases; bases outside gene matches: 4. This CDR3 contains 15 residues. The CDR3 is CAISAQQGANEKLFF. CDR3 DNA: TGTGCCATCAGTGCCCAACAGGGGGCTAATGAAAAACTGTTTTTT.

The rearrangement uses TRBV19 and TRBJ2-5, with 8 bases lining up with TRBD1. Germline loops: CDR1 LNHDA, CDR2 SQIVND (reference sequence). The CDR3 has 14 amino acids. Germline trimming cut 9 bases from V and 4 bases from J; bases unmatched to any gene: 10. In DNA, the CDR3 is TGTGCCAGCCACAAGACAGGGGAACGAGAGACCCAGTACTTC. Protein: CASHKTGERETQYF. Combining the CDR3 with reference TRBV19 and TRBJ2-5 gives the whole variable domain DGGITQSPKYLFRKEGQNVTLSCEQNLNHDAMYWYRQDPGQGLRLIYYSQIVNDFQKGDIAEGYSVSREKKESFPLTVTSAQKNPTAFYLCASHKTGERETQYFGPGTRLLVL.

This clone has just one count. The chain recombines TRBV4-3 with TRBJ2-3; D is uncertain. Trimming took 1 base from V and 3 from J, leaving 8 bases between them. The CDR3 totals 14 residues. Germline V lookup: CDR1 LGHNA, CDR2 YSLEER. The CDR3 protein is CASSQGLITDTQYF. CDR3 DNA: TGCGCCAGCAGCCAAGGGCTGATTACAGATACGCAGTATTTT.

The chain joins TRBV5-6 to TRBJ1-1; 8 nucleotides line up with TRBD1. V lost 5 bases, J lost 1 base, and 16 bases stayed unmatched. The CDR3 covers 18 residues. Germline V gives CDR1 SGHDT, CDR2 YYEEEE. The CDR3 loop reads CASSWEGTGSRGNTEAFF. The CDR3 nucleotides are TGTGCCAGCAGTTGGGAGGGGACAGGCAGCCGAGGGAACACTGAAGCTTTCTTT.

The chain employs TRBV3-1 (or the pseudogene TRBV3-2) and TRBJ2-7; 12 bases are a match to TRBD1. Germline V gene lookup returns CDR1 LGHDT and CDR2 YNNKEL (reference sequence). J lost 7 bases, V lost 0 bases, and 7 bases had no gene match. The CDR3 is 16 residues long. This CDR3 is CASSQDPGQGAGEQYF. Written as DNA, the CDR3 is TGTGCCAGCAGCCAAGATCCGGGACAGGGGGCAGGGGAGCAGTACTTC.

V is TRBV19 and J is TRBJ1-5; no firm D call. Germline V gene data show CDR1 as LNHDA and CDR2 as SQIVND (reference sequence). This CDR3 has 12 amino acids. V was trimmed by 3 bases and J by 5 bases, leaving 5 bases between them. The CDR3 spells CASSMDYQPQHF. Written as DNA, the CDR3 is TGTGCCAGTAGTATGGACTATCAGCCCCAGCATTTT.

The chain recombines TRBV7-9 with TRBJ1-2, with D perhaps TRBD1 (6 bases). Deletions cut 1 base from V and 3 bases from J, with 6 bases between. There are 13 residues in the CDR3. Germline-derived CDR1 and CDR2 are SEHNR and FQNEAQ (reference sequence). The CDR3 protein is CASSLGTDYGYTF. CDR3 bases: TGTGCCAGCAGCTTAGGGACAGACTATGGCTACACCTTC.

The chain's CDR3 is CASSQTGQETQYF. The CDR3 DNA is TGCGCCAGCAGCCAGACAGGACAAGAGACCCAGTACTTC. V gene TRBV10-2 combines with J gene TRBJ2-5; the D gene is possibly TRBD1 (6 bases). Germline-derived CDR1 and CDR2 are WSHSY and SAAADI. Trimming cost V 6 bases and J 2 bases, with 10 bases left between them. The CDR3 runs 13 residues.

The rearrangement uses TRBV5-1 and TRBJ2-5; TRBD1 aligns across 7 bases. From germline, CDR1 is SGHRS and CDR2 YFSETQ. Trimming took 4 bases from V and 2 from J; bases not matched to a gene: 8. This CDR3 has 15 residues. CDR3 bases: TGCGCCAGCAGCGGAGAGACAGGGCGGCAAGAGACCCAGTACTTC. Its protein product is CASSGETGRQETQYF.